The 11 T cell receptor beta chains presented below share a single source sample, sequenced in a study of T-cell reconstitution after alpha-beta-depleted transplantation in children. The TCRbeta library incorporated unique molecular identifiers. Each CDR3 protein is one row after TCRdb ran MiXCR on the PCR reads. The sample lists more than 85,000 distinct CDR3 sequences; around 10% were seen once. The starting material was PBMCs from the stem cell graft donor, obtained from the stem cell graft. Receptor source: a human donor who donated a stem cell graft to a child with acute lymphoblastic leukemia.

The sample holds many counts of this clonotype. This chain joins TRBV5-6 and TRBJ1-5; D perhaps matches TRBD1 (6 bases). V was pared by 0 bases and J by 5 bases, with 12 bases between. Germline V gene sequence: CDR1 SGHDT, CDR2 YYEEEE. The CDR3 runs to 15 residues. The CDR3 nucleotides read TGTGCCAGCAGCTTGGAGGGGGGGTTATATCAGCCCCAGCATTTT. It codes for CASSLEGGLYQPQHF.

This rearrangement joins TRBV28 to TRBJ1-6, with TRBD1 identical over 9 bases. Trimming took 2 bases from V and 15 from J; bases not matched to a gene: 8. In germline, CDR1 is MDHEN, CDR2 SYDVKM. The CDR3 sequence is 14 residues long. DNA of the CDR3: TGTGCCAGCAGTTTACCGGGACAGGGCCCCCGCCTCCACTTT. Residues: CASSLPGQGPRLHF.

At least ten counts were recorded for this clonotype. The rearrangement uses TRBV5-1 and TRBJ2-2; TRBD1 agrees at 7 bases. Losses at the gene ends were 4 bases for V and 6 bases for J; bases not matched to a gene: 15. CDR3 size: 17 residues. CDR1 and CDR2 (germline): SGHRS, YFSETQ. The CDR3 DNA reads TGCGCCAGCAGCCCAAGAGACCCAGGGGGAAGAGCCGGGGAGCTGTTTTTT. Translated, it gives CASSPRDPGGRAGELFF.

As to this clonotype: It may be a read error: a sequence one base away is much more abundant. The J gene is TRBJ2-3, the V gene TRBV20-1; D is possibly TRBD2 (5 bases). V was clipped by 4 bases and J by 7 bases, with 18 bases between them. This CDR3 contains 14 residues. CDR1 is DFQATT and CDR2 is SNEGSKA in the germline V gene (reference sequence). The CDR3 loop is CSANPSWREYTQYF. CDR3 DNA sequence: TGCAGTGCTAATCCTAGCTGGAGAGAGTATACGCAGTATTTT.

At least ten counts were recorded for this clonotype. The chain couples TRBV12-3 or TRBV12-4 to TRBJ1-2; 7 nucleotides match TRBD1. The ends lost 5 bases at V and 2 bases at J; junction bases unmatched: 8. The CDR3 consists of 15 residues. As DNA, the CDR3 is TGTGCCAGCAGTGCACGGACAGGCCGGAACTATGGCTACACCTTC. Its protein is CASSARTGRNYGYTF.

This clonotype was seen ten or more times. The V call is TRBV27, the J call TRBJ2-3; no definite D call. Per germline, CDR1 MNHEY and CDR2 SMNVEV (reference sequence). V lost 6 bases and J 6 bases, leaving 16 bases between the germline ends. The CDR3 is made up of 14 amino acids. The CDR3: CASRALRIRDTQYF. DNA of the CDR3: TGTGCCAGCAGGGCCCTAAGAATCCGGGATACGCAGTATTTT.

This clonotype has at least ten counts. This rearrangement joins TRBV7-2 to TRBJ1-4; D remains ambiguous. This CDR3 spans 15 amino acids. Germline CDR1 and CDR2: SGHTA and FQGNSA. V was shortened by 3 bases and J by 0 bases, with 8 bases between the two germline ends. The CDR3, as DNA: TGTGCCAGCAGCTTTACGAGTTCAACTAATGAAAAACTGTTTTTT. Amino acids: CASSFTSSTNEKLFF.

This clonotype has a count of ten or more. V gene TRBV11-2 combines with J gene TRBJ2-7; 10 bases map to TRBD2. CDR3 length equals 18 residues. The trim removed 1 base at V and 2 bases at J, leaving 11 bases unmatched. Germline CDR1 reads SGHAT; CDR2 reads FQNNGV. The DNA for the CDR3 is TGTGCCAGCAGCTTAGTAGGTCTAGCGGGGGCCCAGACCTACGAGCAGTACTTC. Protein: CASSLVGLAGAQTYEQYF.

This rearrangement joins TRBV12-5 to TRBJ2-1; D unclear. Trimming pared 6 bases from V and 7 bases from J, leaving 7 bases between. Germline CDR1 is LGHNT and CDR2 is FRNRAP. The CDR3 extends over 11 amino acids. The CDR3 nucleotides read TGTGCTAGTGGCCTGGTAAATGAGCAGTTCTTC. Protein sequence: CASGLVNEQFF.

The sample holds many counts of this clonotype. J is TRBJ2-2 and V is TRBV18; D might be TRBD2 (5 bases). CDR1 and CDR2 from the germline V gene are KGHSH and LQKENI. Trimming removed 0 bases from V and 4 bases from J, with 15 bases in between. The CDR3 spans 17 residues. CDR3 DNA: TGTGCCAGCTCACCACCGAACGGGGAAATGAGCACCGGGGAGCTGTTTTTT. It encodes CASSPPNGEMSTGELFF.

There are a few counts of this clonotype. The chain couples TRBV11-2 to TRBJ2-5; D unresolved. The CDR3 is 14 amino acids. The V and J ends lost 0 bases and 4 bases respectively, with 9 bases between them. Germline loops: CDR1 SGHAT, CDR2 FQNNGV. The CDR3: CASSLERNRETQYF. CDR3 DNA sequence: TGTGCCAGCAGCTTAGAAAGAAACCGAGAGACCCAGTACTTC. Filled out from reference TRBV11-2 and TRBJ2-5, the complete variable domain reads EAGVAQSPRYKIIEKRQSVAFWCNPISGHATLYWYQQILGQGPKLLIQFQNNGVVDDSQLPKDRFSAERLKGVDSTLKIQPAKLEDSAVYLCASSLERNRETQYFGPGTRLLVL.